One sample yielded the 18 T cell receptor beta chains listed below, sequenced in a study of CD8 T cells in Susac syndrome. The RNA input was roughly 0.45 to 1 ug, and it was reverse transcribed with random hexamers. TCRdb re-derived calls from the immunoSEQ multiplex PCR reads in MiXCR, one entry per CDR3 protein. The repertoire holds 100,000 to 150,000 distinct CDR3 sequences, with about 95% as singletons. Material: CD4+ T cells from PBMCs. These receptors were obtained from a human donor with multiple sclerosis.

The V gene is TRBV7-2, the J gene TRBJ2-2, with a tentative D call TRBD2 (6 bases). Trimming removed 5 bases at V and 4 bases at J, with 8 bases between. There are 13 residues in the CDR3. CDR1 is SGHTA and CDR2 is FQGNSA in the germline V gene. The CDR3 reads CASSRDFTGELFF. For the CDR3, the DNA is TGTGCCAGCAGCCGGGACTTCACCGGGGAGCTGTTTTTT.

The genes are TRBV3-1 and TRBJ2-5, with TRBD2 matching over 8 bases. Germline CDR1 is LGHDT and CDR2 is YNNKEL (reference sequence). This CDR3 comprises 15 residues. Trimming removed 4 bases from V and 0 bases from J; junction bases left unmatched: 4. Written as DNA, the CDR3 is TGTGCCAGCAGCCGTAGCGGGAACGACCAAGAGACCCAGTACTTC. Its protein is CASSRSGNDQETQYF.

On this clonotype itself: One end of the junction fails to match germline, which may point to a read error. The chain combines TRBV29-1 with TRBJ2-5, with TRBD2 identical over 9 bases. Germline values: CDR1 SQVTM, CDR2 ANQGSEA. The CDR3 runs to 12 residues. CDR3 amino acids: CSSGLAQQTQYF. For the CDR3, the DNA is TGCAGCTCGGGACTAGCCCAACAGACCCAGTACTTC.

The chain employs TRBV11-2 and TRBJ2-2; perhaps D is TRBD1 or TRBD2 (6 bases each). The germline V gene has CDR1 SGHAT and CDR2 FQNNGV. CDR3 length equals 15 residues. Trimming pared 5 bases from V and 5 bases from J, leaving 15 bases between. The CDR3 region is CASSPQGLATGELFF. CDR3 nucleotide sequence: TGTGCCAGCAGCCCACAGGGACTCGCGACCGGGGAGCTGTTTTTT.

The V and J genes are TRBV10-3 and TRBJ2-2; D may correspond to TRBD1 or TRBD2 (5 bases each). The V end lost 8 bases, the J end lost 1 base, and 11 bases lay between the germline ends. The CDR3 loop spans 14 amino acids. From germline, CDR1 is ENHRY and CDR2 SYGVKD. DNA for the CDR3: TGTGCCATCCCGGGACGACGGAACACCGGGGAGCTGTTTTTT. Amino acids: CAIPGRRNTGELFF.

This chain joins TRBV5-1 and TRBJ2-1; TRBD1 aligns across 8 bases. V lost 4 bases and J lost 4; bases outside the gene matches: 7. Germline CDR1 SGHRS, CDR2 YFSETQ. The CDR3 spans 15 residues. The CDR3 sequence: CASSIGQGTYNEQFF. CDR3 sequence (DNA): TGCGCCAGCAGCATCGGACAGGGTACTTACAATGAGCAGTTCTTC.

This clonotype was seen a single time. This chain joins TRBV11-2 and TRBJ1-2; D uncertain. The length of the CDR3 is 12 residues. Trimming pared 3 bases from V and 3 bases from J, leaving 5 bases between. Germline loops: CDR1 SGHAT, CDR2 FQNNGV. CDR3 residues: CASSFEDYGYTF. In DNA form, the CDR3 reads TGTGCCAGCAGCTTCGAGGACTATGGCTACACCTTC. The complete variable domain, with remaining parts taken from reference TRBV11-2 and TRBJ1-2, reads EAGVAQSPRYKIIEKRQSVAFWCNPISGHATLYWYQQILGQGPKLLIQFQNNGVVDDSQLPKDRFSAERLKGVDSTLKIQPAKLEDSAVYLCASSFEDYGYTFGSGTRLTVV.

The chain uses TRBV7-2 and TRBJ1-5, with D unresolved. The V gene lost 2 bases and the J gene lost 5 bases, with 7 bases spanning the gap. CDR1 and CDR2 (germline): SGHTA, FQGNSA. The CDR3 is made up of 13 amino acids. CDR3 nucleotide sequence: TGTGCCAGCAGCTTATCGGTCCATCAGCCCCAGCATTTT. As protein: CASSLSVHQPQHF. Drawing the rest from reference TRBV7-2 and TRBJ1-5, the complete variable domain is GAGVSQSPSNKVTEKGKDVELRCDPISGHTALYWYRQSLGQGLEFLIYFQGNSAPDKSGLPSDRFSAERTGGSVSTLTIQRTQQEDSAVYLCASSLSVHQPQHFGDGTRLSIL.

The gene calls are TRBV30 and TRBJ2-5; the D call may be TRBD1 or TRBD2 (5 bases each). CDR3 length: 17 amino acids. Germline assignment: CDR1 GTSNPN and CDR2 SVGIG (reference sequence). V was shortened by 2 bases and J by 2 bases, with 21 bases between the two germline ends. The CDR3 DNA is TGTGCCTGGAGTCCGCGCGTGAGCGGACAAAGACAAGAGACCCAGTACTTC. Protein sequence: CAWSPRVSGQRQETQYF.

The genes are TRBV6-2 or TRBV6-3 and TRBJ2-5, with D possibly TRBD1 on 6 matching bases. V lost 5 bases and J 5 bases, leaving 18 bases between the germline ends. There are 15 residues in the CDR3. CDR1 and CDR2 (germline): MNHEY, SVGEGT. This CDR3 is CASSEGRGHRETQYF. For the CDR3, the DNA is TGTGCCAGCAGTGAGGGCAGGGGCCACCGGGAGACCCAGTACTTC.

The gene calls are TRBV18 and TRBJ2-5; 10 nucleotides match TRBD1. The germline gives CDR1 KGHSH, CDR2 LQKENI. CDR3 length: 15 amino acids. After removal of 4 bases from V and 3 bases from J, the junction contained 5 bases not matched to a gene. The CDR3 is CASSRPGTGEETQYF. In DNA, the CDR3 is TGTGCCAGCTCACGTCCCGGGACAGGGGAAGAGACCCAGTACTTC.

This chain connects TRBV7-2 to TRBJ2-7, with D perhaps matching TRBD1 (6 bases). Trimming stripped 4 bases from V and 2 bases from J, with 15 bases between. The CDR3 length is 15 residues. Germline-derived CDR1 and CDR2 are SGHTA and FQGNSA. The CDR3: CASSSNRVLPYEQYF. CDR3 bases: TGTGCCAGCAGCTCCAACAGGGTTCTGCCCTACGAGCAGTACTTC.

This chain uses TRBV28 with TRBJ2-7, with D possibly matching TRBD1 (6 bases). The ends were cut back, 3 bases at V and 9 bases at J, with 18 bases in the middle. This CDR3 has 14 residues. Looked up from germline, CDR1 is MDHEN and CDR2 is SYDVKM. Written as DNA, the CDR3 is TGTGCCAGCAGTTTCGGGACAAGGTCCCTTGGGCAGTACTTC. Protein product: CASSFGTRSLGQYF.

The chain carries TRBV4-1 and TRBJ1-2; D is ambiguous. Looked up from germline, CDR1 is MGHRA and CDR2 is YSYEKL. The CDR3 loop spans 13 amino acids. V was pared by 0 bases and J by 3 bases, with 5 bases between. This chain's CDR3 is CASSQDPYYGYTF. The CDR3 nucleotides are TGCGCCAGCAGCCAAGACCCATACTATGGCTACACCTTC.

The chain combines TRBV12-3 or TRBV12-4 with TRBJ2-5; TRBD2 matches 7 bases. This CDR3 is 12 amino acids long. Trimming cost V 10 bases and J 5 bases; bases outside gene matches: 7. The CDR3 loop reads CAIKRGGETQYF. CDR3 bases: TGTGCCATCAAGAGGGGAGGGGAGACCCAGTACTTC.

The CDR3 protein is CASSNGQGDETQYF. CDR3 coding DNA: TGTGCCAGCAGCAACGGACAGGGGGATGAGACCCAGTACTTC. This sequence joins TRBV11-1 and TRBJ2-5; 10 bases are a match to TRBD1. The CDR3 is made up of 14 amino acids. Germline V gives CDR1 SGHAT, CDR2 FQDESV (reference sequence). With V trimmed by 5 bases and J by 5 bases, 5 bases remained unmatched. The whole variable domain, filled in from reference TRBV11-1 and TRBJ2-5, reads EAEVAQSPRYKITEKSQAVAFWCDPISGHATLYWYRQILGQGPELLVQFQDESVVDDSQLPKDRFSAERLKGVDSTLKIQPAELGDSAMYLCASSNGQGDETQYFGPGTRLLVL.

The chain recombines TRBV29-1 with TRBJ2-2; 12 positions agree with TRBD2. The CDR3 runs 15 residues. Germline CDR1 and CDR2: SQVTM and ANQGSEA. J lost 8 bases, V lost 6 bases, and 10 bases had no gene match. CDR3 loop: CSVTGTSGSKGELFF. In DNA, the CDR3 is TGCAGCGTAACCGGGACTAGCGGGTCCAAGGGGGAGCTGTTTTTT.

The chain joins TRBV4-2 to TRBJ2-5, with D maybe TRBD2 (6 bases). The CDR3 length is 15 residues. Between the trimmed V and J ends, which lost 2 bases and 4 bases, there was a span of 14 bases. CDR1 is LGHNA, CDR2 YNFKEQ, per germline. DNA for the CDR3: TGTGCCAGCAGCCAATCGGTGGGGCGGGGAGAGACCCAGTACTTC. Translated, it gives CASSQSVGRGETQYF.